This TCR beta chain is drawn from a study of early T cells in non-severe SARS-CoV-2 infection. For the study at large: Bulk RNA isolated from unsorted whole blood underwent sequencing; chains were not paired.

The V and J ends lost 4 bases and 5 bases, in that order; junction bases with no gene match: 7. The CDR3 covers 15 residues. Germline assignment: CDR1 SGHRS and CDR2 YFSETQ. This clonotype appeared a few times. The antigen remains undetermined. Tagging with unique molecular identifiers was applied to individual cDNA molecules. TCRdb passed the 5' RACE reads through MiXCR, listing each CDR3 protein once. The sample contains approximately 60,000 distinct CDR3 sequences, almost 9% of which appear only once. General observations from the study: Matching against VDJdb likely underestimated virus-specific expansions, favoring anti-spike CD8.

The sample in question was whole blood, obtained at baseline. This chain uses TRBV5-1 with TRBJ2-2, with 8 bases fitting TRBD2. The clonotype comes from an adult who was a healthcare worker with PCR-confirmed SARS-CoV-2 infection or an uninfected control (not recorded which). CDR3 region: CASSQTGLGTGELFF. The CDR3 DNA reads TGCGCCAGCAGCCAAACGGGACTAGGGACCGGGGAGCTGTTTTTT.